Listed below are T cell receptor beta chains from one sample, sequenced in a study of T cells in Graves' hyperthyroidism and ophthalmopathy. A single record per CDR3 protein comes from TCRdb applying MiXCR to the multiplex PCR reads. The sample has 540,000 or so distinct CDR3 sequences, about half seen once; the top ten hold 15% to 20%. Sequenced: peripheral blood or thyroid tissue (not recorded which). The receptors stem from an adult woman with Graves' disease, either hyperthyroidism or ophthalmopathy (not recorded which). Both conserved end residues are part of each CDR3. A D gene is named only where the DNA matches it firmly. The size field is filled for only some rows; it gives once, few, many or a size class.

v_gene	j_gene	abundance	d_gene	CDR3nt	CDR3aa
TRBV15	TRBJ2-5	many	NA	TGTGCCACCAGCATGGAGGGGCGGCTTGGGACCCAGTACTTC	CATSMEGRLGTQYF
TRBV6-5	TRBJ1-5	NA	NA	TGTGCCAGCAGTAGTTCAGGGGTTGACGGCAATCAGCCCCAGCATTTT	CASSSSGVDGNQPQHF
TRBV7-8	TRBJ1-2	NA	NA	TGTGCCAGCAGCTTAGGGACAGTCTCTGGAAACACCTTC	CASSLGTVSGNTF
TRBV15	TRBJ1-1	NA	TRBD1	TGTGCCACCAGCAGCCCCCAGGGGGTGAACACTGAAGCTTTCTTT	CATSSPQGVNTEAFF
TRBV5-1	TRBJ2-3	NA	TRBD1	TGCGCCAGCAGGGGACAGGGGGCTGGCACAGATACGCAGTATTTT	CASRGQGAGTDTQYF
TRBV7-8	TRBJ1-5	few	NA	TGTGCCAGCAGCAGTGCCGAAACAGCTAACAATCAGCCCCAGCATTTT	CASSSAETANNQPQHF
TRBV20-1	TRBJ1-2	NA	NA	TGCAGTGCTCCTCAGGGGAACTATGGCTACACCTTC	CSAPQGNYGYTF
TRBV7-2	TRBJ2-5	NA	TRBD2	TGTGCCAGCAGCCGACCAGGGACTAGCCAAGAGACCCAGTACTTC	CASSRPGTSQETQYF
TRBV2	TRBJ2-3	few	NA	TGTGCCAGCAGGGCAGAGCCAGATACGCAGTATTTT	CASRAEPDTQYF
TRBV5-1	TRBJ2-2	many	NA	TGCGCCAGCAGCCGCGGAGGGGCTGGCGGGGAGCTGTTTTTT	CASSRGGAGGELFF
TRBV7-3	TRBJ2-6	NA	NA	TGTGCCAGCAGCCACCCACGCCTCTGGGCCAACGTCCTGACTTTC	CASSHPRLWANVLTF
TRBV2	TRBJ2-1	NA	NA	TGTGCCAGCAGTGCCCGAGGGGGGTTCTCCTACAATGAGCAGTTCTTC	CASSARGGFSYNEQFF
TRBV7-9	TRBJ2-7	NA	TRBD1	TGTGCCAGCAGCTCCGGGACAGGGAACGCCGAGCAGTACTTC	CASSSGTGNAEQYF
TRBV9	TRBJ2-7	many	NA	TGTGCCAGCAGCGTAGTTCGTGCTACGGACGAGCAGTACTTC	CASSVVRATDEQYF
TRBV7-8	TRBJ2-7	many	TRBD1	TGTGCCAGCAGCTTATCACTCCGGGACAGTTTTTCCTACGAGCAGTACTTC	CASSLSLRDSFSYEQYF
TRBV10-2	TRBJ2-7	once	TRBD1	TGCGCCAGTAAGACGACAGGGGAGTTGTCCGAGCAGTACTTC	CASKTTGELSEQYF
TRBV29-1	TRBJ1-5	many	NA	TGCAGCGTGGAATCGATAGCGGGTCAGCCCCAGCATTTT	CSVESIAGQPQHF
TRBV20-1	TRBJ1-2	NA	NA	TGCAGTGCTAGAGATAGTTCCGGGTTCCATGGCTACACCTTC	CSARDSSGFHGYTF
TRBV4-1	TRBJ1-5	NA	NA	TGCGCCAGCAGCCAAGCAGGGATCGGCAATCAGCCCCAGCATTTT	CASSQAGIGNQPQHF
TRBV5-1	TRBJ1-2	NA	NA	TGCGCCAGCAGAGCTAGGCCAGCGGATGGCTACACCTTC	CASRARPADGYTF
TRBV2	TRBJ1-4	NA	NA	TGTGCCGGCAGGGATTTACAGAGGCGAGAAAAACTGTTTTTT	CAGRDLQRREKLFF
TRBV29-1	TRBJ2-7	NA	TRBD1	TGCAGCGTTGTGGGGTTTACAGGGGGGCACTACGAGCAGTACTTC	CSVVGFTGGHYEQYF
TRBV5-6	TRBJ2-7	many	TRBD2	TGTGCCAGCAGGGACGCGGGACTAGATGACGAGCAGTACTTC	CASRDAGLDDEQYF
TRBV7-8	TRBJ2-7	few	NA	TGTGCCAGCAGCTTAGCGCCAGCTCGCGAGCAGTACTTC	CASSLAPAREQYF
TRBV7-9	TRBJ1-4	few	NA	TGTGCCAGCAGTCCTGACGGTACCCCAGAAAAACTGTTTTTT	CASSPDGTPEKLFF
TRBV4-1	TRBJ2-6	many	NA	TGCGCCAGCAGCCAAGGACCGCCGGGCCTCGGGGCCAACGTCCTGACTTTC	CASSQGPPGLGANVLTF
TRBV2	TRBJ1-2	many	NA	TGTGCCAGCAGACAGGTATATGGCTACACCTTC	CASRQVYGYTF
TRBV10-3	TRBJ1-1	few	NA	TGTGCCATCAGTGAGGAGGGGAGGAACACTGAAGCTTTCTTT	CAISEEGRNTEAFF
TRBV15	TRBJ1-5	many	NA	TGTGCCACCAGCACTCGACGGATCAATCAGCCCCAGCATTTT	CATSTRRINQPQHF
TRBV6-4	TRBJ1-2	NA	TRBD1	TGTGCCAGCAGTGACTCGGGACAGGGGAAACAACTTTATGGCTACACCTTC	CASSDSGQGKQLYGYTF
TRBV2	TRBJ1-5	NA	NA	TGTGCCACCAGTGATGGGAGGGTTAGCAATCAGCCCCAGCATTTT	CATSDGRVSNQPQHF
TRBV25-1	TRBJ2-7	NA	TRBD2	TGTGCCAGCAGTGATACGGGACTAGCGGTCTTCTTC	CASSDTGLAVFF
TRBV7-3	TRBJ1-2	NA	NA	TGTGCCAGCAGAGTCTCTTACAACTATGGCTACACCTTC	CASRVSYNYGYTF
TRBV19	TRBJ1-4	many	NA	TGTGCCAGTAGCGGGGCGGATAATGAAAAACTGTTTTTT	CASSGADNEKLFF
TRBV7-2	TRBJ1-2	NA	NA	TGTGCCAGCAGGCCGGAACCAGGAGTCGGCTATGGCTACACCTTC	CASRPEPGVGYGYTF
TRBV5-1	TRBJ2-5	once	NA	TGCGCCAGCAGCCTGGGGGGCAGGGAAGAGACCCAGTACTTC	CASSLGGREETQYF
TRBV6-1	TRBJ1-1	NA	NA	TGTGCCAGCAGTTACAGGGAGGTGAACACTGAAGCTTTCTTT	CASSYREVNTEAFF
TRBV7-2	TRBJ1-1	NA	NA	TGTGCCAGCAGCTTAGTGGGGTTCACTGAAGCTTTCTTT	CASSLVGFTEAFF
TRBV4-1	TRBJ2-5	many	TRBD2	TGCGCCAGCAGCCCCACAGCGGGGGAGGGGAAGACCCAGTACTTC	CASSPTAGEGKTQYF
TRBV20-1	TRBJ1-5	many	TRBD1	TGCAGTGCCCAAGGGACAGGGGGAGATCAGCCCCAGCATTTT	CSAQGTGGDQPQHF
TRBV2	TRBJ1-1	many	NA	TGTGCCAGCAGGACTATGAACACTGAAGCTTTCTTT	CASRTMNTEAFF
TRBV10-3	TRBJ2-6	NA	TRBD2	TGTGCCATCACCAACGGGCTAGCGGGAGCCCTCTCTGGGGCCAACGTCCTGACTTTC	CAITNGLAGALSGANVLTF
TRBV15	TRBJ1-2	few	NA	TGTGCCACCAGAAGACAAGTATCGGGGAGCGGCGGCTACACCTTC	CATRRQVSGSGGYTF
TRBV11-2	TRBJ1-4	many	NA	TGTGCCAGCAGTTGGAGTTCAGGCCTTAATGAAAAACTGTTTTTT	CASSWSSGLNEKLFF
TRBV20-1	TRBJ1-1	many	NA	TGCAGTGCTAGCTCCGACTCCTTACACCAGGGCACTGAAGCTTTCTTT	CSASSDSLHQGTEAFF
TRBV12-3/TRBV12-4	TRBJ1-5	many	NA	TGTGCCAGCAGTTCAAGGGAGGGAGGAAATCAGCCCCAGCATTTT	CASSSREGGNQPQHF
TRBV7-8	TRBJ1-6	NA	NA	TGTGCCAGCGGCTTTTCCGTATTGAGCTCCTATAATTCACCCCTCCACTTT	CASGFSVLSSYNSPLHF
TRBV5-8	TRBJ2-7	NA	NA	TGTGCCAGCAGCGAAGGAGGCGGGATCTACGAGCAGTACTTC	CASSEGGGIYEQYF
TRBV11-2	TRBJ2-7	many	TRBD1	TGTGCCAGCAGCTTAACCCCCGGGACAGGGGTCTACGAGCAGTACTTC	CASSLTPGTGVYEQYF
TRBV10-3	TRBJ1-4	many	NA	TGTGCCATCAGTCCGGGCTGGAATGAAAAACTGTTTTTT	CAISPGWNEKLFF
TRBV3-1	TRBJ1-5	many	TRBD1	TGTGCCAGCAGCCAAGCCGACAGGGACAATCAGCCCCAGCATTTT	CASSQADRDNQPQHF
TRBV20-1	TRBJ2-7	few	TRBD2	TGCAGTGGTAGCGGGAGGCTTGGCTACGAGCAGTACTTC	CSGSGRLGYEQYF
TRBV7-8	TRBJ2-5	NA	NA	TGTGTCAGCGCTGGTGAGACCCAGTACTTC	CVSAGETQYF
TRBV6-1	TRBJ2-6	few	NA	TGTGCCATCAAGGACCTGACTTTC	CAIKDLTF
TRBV2	TRBJ2-7	many	TRBD1	TGTGCCAGCAGCGCTACTTTATTACAGGGGGCACACGAGCAGTACTTC	CASSATLLQGAHEQYF
TRBV9	TRBJ1-4	many	NA	TGTGCCAGCAGTGGCATTGGGGGTGTCGAAAAACTGTTTTTT	CASSGIGGVEKLFF
TRBV25-1	TRBJ2-7	NA	NA	TGTGCCAGCAGTGAATCTGTCGGAGTAGTAGGGCACGAGCAGTACTTC	CASSESVGVVGHEQYF
TRBV20-1	TRBJ1-1	once	TRBD1	TGCAGTGCTGCCTGGGACAGACCGAACACTGAAGCTTTCTTT	CSAAWDRPNTEAFF
TRBV5-1	TRBJ2-6	many	NA	TGTGCCAGTAGTCTCGACGGGGCCAACGTCCTGACTTTC	CASSLDGANVLTF